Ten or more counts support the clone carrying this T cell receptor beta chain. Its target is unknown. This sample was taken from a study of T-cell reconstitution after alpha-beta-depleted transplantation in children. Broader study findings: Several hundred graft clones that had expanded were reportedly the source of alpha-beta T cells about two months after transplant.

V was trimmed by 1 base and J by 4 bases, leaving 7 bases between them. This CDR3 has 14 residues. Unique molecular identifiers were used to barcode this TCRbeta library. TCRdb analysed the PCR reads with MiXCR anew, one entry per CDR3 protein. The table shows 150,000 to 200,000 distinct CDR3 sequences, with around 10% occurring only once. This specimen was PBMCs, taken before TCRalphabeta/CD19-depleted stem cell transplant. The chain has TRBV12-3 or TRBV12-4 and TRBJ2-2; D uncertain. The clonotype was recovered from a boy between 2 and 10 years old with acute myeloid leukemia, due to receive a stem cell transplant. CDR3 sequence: CASSLVSATGELFF. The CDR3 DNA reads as TGTGCCAGCAGTTTAGTCTCGGCCACCGGGGAGCTGTTTTTT.